The 14 T cell receptor beta chains below were found in one sample sequenced in a study of CD4 T cells in relation to SARS-CoV-2 and coronaviruses. These TCRs are of unknown antigen specificity. TCRdb keeps only in-frame clones here, not all; method: immunoSEQ multiplex PCR. The repertoire holds some 30,000 clones, with roughly three quarters as singletons. The unexposed donors gave CD4+ T cells in about 2011-2018, prior to COVID-19. After about 11 days of culture, CD4+ T cells were isolated. Sequenced input: CD4+ T cells from PBMCs, cultured in vitro. The receptors come from a human donor in good health.

CDR3 region: CASSGPGELFF. The CDR3 DNA sequence: TGCGCCAGCAGCGGACCCGGGGAGCTGTTTTTT. The rearrangement uses TRBV5-1 and TRBJ2-2; D call uncertain. The germline gives CDR1 SGHRS, CDR2 YFSETQ. V shed 4 bases and J shed 6 bases, with 4 bases lying between them. This CDR3 has 11 amino acids.

This clone was seen a single time. The rearrangement joins TRBV6-5 to TRBJ2-7; 7 bases match TRBD2. This CDR3 has 13 residues. The V gene's germline CDR1 is MNHEY and CDR2 SVGAGI. The J segment lost 1 base and the V segment lost 7 bases, leaving 4 bases of the junction unmatched. As DNA, the CDR3 is TGTGCCAGCACCGCTAGCGGATCCTACGAGCAGTACTTC. Its protein is CASTASGSYEQYF.

V gene TRBV6-2 or TRBV6-3 combines with J gene TRBJ2-7, with D maybe TRBD2 (5 bases). Per the germline V gene, CDR1 is MNHEY and CDR2 is SVGEGT. Trimming removed 0 bases from V and 4 bases from J, with 16 bases in between. CDR3 length equals 16 residues. CDR3: CASSYSKRTPSYEQYF. The DNA of the CDR3 is TGTGCCAGCAGTTACTCGAAGCGGACCCCCAGTTACGAGCAGTACTTC.

The genes are TRBV7-6 and TRBJ2-5, with TRBD2 matching 9 bases. The CDR3 runs to 15 residues. J was trimmed by 4 bases and V by 3 bases; bases with no gene match: 6. Germline V gives CDR1 SGHVS, CDR2 FNYEAQ. The DNA of the CDR3 is TGTGCCAGCAGCTTTGCGGGGGGGCCCCGAGAGACCCAGTACTTC. It specifies CASSFAGGPRETQYF.

This chain joins TRBV30 and TRBJ2-7; TRBD1 is a possible D gene (6 bases). The CDR3 has 12 amino acids. The ends were cut back, 1 base at V and 3 bases at J, with 7 bases in the middle. Germline assignment: CDR1 GTSNPN and CDR2 SVGIG (reference sequence). Here the CDR3 reads CAWSATGYEQYF. The CDR3 nucleotides read TGTGCCTGGAGTGCGACAGGCTACGAGCAGTACTTC.

This clone came up once. This chain uses TRBV28 with TRBJ2-7, with 8 bases that match TRBD1. V lost 5 bases, J lost 2 bases, and 5 bases stayed unmatched. In germline, CDR1 is MDHEN, CDR2 SYDVKM. The CDR3 is made up of 14 amino acids. The CDR3 spells CASSPPDRAYEQYF. The CDR3 nucleotides read TGTGCCAGCAGTCCTCCGGACAGGGCCTACGAGCAGTACTTC.

This chain connects TRBV5-1 to TRBJ2-2; D remains ambiguous. V lost 0 bases and J lost 2, with 2 bases in between. CDR1 and CDR2 (germline): SGHRS, YFSETQ. This CDR3 has 13 amino acids. The CDR3 here is CASSLDNTGELFF. The CDR3, as DNA: TGCGCCAGCAGCTTGGATAACACCGGGGAGCTGTTTTTT.

The genes are TRBV9 and TRBJ1-5; D ambiguous. Germline V gene sequence: CDR1 SGDLS, CDR2 YYNGEE. The CDR3 is made up of 15 amino acids. Trimming stripped 4 bases from V and 3 bases from J, with 14 bases between. CDR3 sequence (DNA): TGTGCCAGCAGCCCGGACCCGGACCTCAATCAGCCCCAGCATTTT. Protein sequence: CASSPDPDLNQPQHF.

The V and J genes are TRBV12-3 or TRBV12-4 and TRBJ1-5, with unresolved D. The CDR3 totals 13 residues. V lost 3 bases, J lost 7 bases, and 10 bases lay in between. The CDR3 coding sequence is TGTGCCAGCAGTTTGGGAAGGGTACAGCCCCAGCATTTT. Its translation: CASSLGRVQPQHF.

The CDR3: CASTGTGGSGANVLTF. The CDR3 nucleotides are TGCGCCAGCACCGGGACAGGGGGCTCTGGGGCCAACGTCCTGACTTTC. The rearrangement joins TRBV5-1 to TRBJ2-6; 11 bases agree with TRBD1. From germline, CDR1 is SGHRS and CDR2 YFSETQ. With 6 bases clipped from V and 0 bases from J, the junction kept 2 bases outside the gene matches. The CDR3 runs 16 residues.

The chain employs TRBV27 and TRBJ1-2; 7 bases line up with TRBD1. The CDR3 is 14 residues long. V dropped 3 bases and J dropped 6; count of bases not matched to a gene: 7. Germline V gives CDR1 MNHEY, CDR2 SMNVEV (reference sequence). CDR3 region: CASSFRGQNDGYTF. CDR3 in DNA: TGTGCCAGCAGTTTTCGGGGACAGAATGATGGCTACACCTTC.

This clone was recorded once. This chain uses TRBV12-3 or TRBV12-4 with TRBJ1-5, with no clear D. The CDR3 runs to 12 residues. Deletions cut 5 bases from V and 2 bases from J, with 4 bases between. The CDR3 sequence is CASSVGNQPQHF. For the CDR3, the DNA is TGTGCCAGCAGTGTGGGCAATCAGCCCCAGCATTTT.

About this clone: Distinct nucleotide sequences in the sample also encode this CDR3. The V gene is TRBV7-9, the J gene TRBJ2-2; D is unclear. The CDR3 sequence is 14 residues long. Germline V lookup: CDR1 SEHNR, CDR2 FQNEAQ (reference sequence). Trimming removed 1 base at V and 2 bases at J, with 5 bases between. CDR3 nucleotide sequence: TGTGCCAGCAGCTTAGGGTCCAACACCGGGGAGCTGTTTTTT. Translated, it gives CASSLGSNTGELFF.

The chain combines TRBV6-2 or TRBV6-3 with TRBJ2-2, with D maybe TRBD2 (6 bases). Germline loops: CDR1 MNHEY, CDR2 SVGEGT. With 6 bases removed from V and 6 bases from J, the gap between germline ends came to 20 bases. This CDR3 contains 16 residues. The CDR3 protein is CASSPWDSRQPGELFF. The DNA for the CDR3 is TGTGCCAGCAGCCCCTGGGACTCCCGACAACCCGGGGAGCTGTTTTTT.